This TCR beta chain was sequenced during a study of blood T cell repertoires in COVID-19. Study details: Acute and convalescent COVID-19 specimens originated in the United States, Italy and Spain. The cDNA or gDNA used as material had been derived from T cells, B-cell-depleted T cells, or PBMCs.

In the original processing: The assay estimated nucleated cells by amplifying reference gene primers. Method: immunoSEQ multiplex PCR; TCRdb's copy keeps in-frame clones and lacks some. The D gene and trimming were derived from the DNA, and the V and J assignments and clone size from that table. The sample consists of 250,000 or so clones, around 87% of them appearing once. Seattle patients were enrolled during active infection and followed longitudinally. The germline gives CDR1 SGHVS, CDR2 FQNEAQ. This CDR3 has 17 amino acids. V was clipped by 4 bases and J by 9 bases, with 25 bases between them. This chain connects TRBV7-8 to TRBJ2-1; possibly TRBD1 for D (6 bases). The sample taken for sequencing was peripheral blood. The receptor was isolated from a woman aged 55 to 70 with COVID-19, enrolled during active disease. CDR3 nucleotide sequence: TGTGCCAGCAGCTCCCCCCTGGGGGCAGGGGAAGGGTTTGAGCAGTTCTTC. Its protein product is CASSSPLGAGEGFEQFF.